This T cell receptor beta chain was recorded in a study of cytomegalovirus exposure and HLA in healthy donors. There are a few counts of this clone. The CDR3 contains 11 residues. The germline gives CDR1 SQVTM, CDR2 ANQGSEA. With 60 Vbeta and 13 Jbeta primers, the PCR was carried out. TCRdb keeps only in-frame clones here, not all; method: immunoSEQ multiplex PCR. The sample records 150,000 to 170,000 clones, approximately 75% being singletons. The clonotype was recovered from a man aged 18 to 35 in good health and CMV-seronegative. This chain links TRBV29-1 with TRBJ2-2; TRBD2 is a possible D gene (5 bases). Sample: PBMCs. CDR3 sequence: CIGVNTGELFF. In DNA, the CDR3 is TGCATCGGGGTCAACACCGGGGAGCTGTTTTTT.